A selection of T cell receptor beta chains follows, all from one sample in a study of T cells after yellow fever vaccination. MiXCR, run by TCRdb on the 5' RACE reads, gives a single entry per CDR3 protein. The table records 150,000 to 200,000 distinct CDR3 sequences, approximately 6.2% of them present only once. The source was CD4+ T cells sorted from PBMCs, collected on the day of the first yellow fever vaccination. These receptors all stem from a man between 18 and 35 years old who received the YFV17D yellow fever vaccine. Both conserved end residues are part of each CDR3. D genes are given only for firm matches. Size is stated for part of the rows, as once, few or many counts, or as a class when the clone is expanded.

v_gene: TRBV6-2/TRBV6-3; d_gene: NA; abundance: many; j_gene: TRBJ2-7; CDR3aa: CASSYLPLAGVGEQYF; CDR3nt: TGTGCCAGCAGTTACCTGCCACTAGCTGGGGTAGGGGAGCAGTACTTC
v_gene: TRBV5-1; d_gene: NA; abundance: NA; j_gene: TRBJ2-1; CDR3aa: CASSPLMRTTVIGEQFF; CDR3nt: TGCGCCAGCAGCCCACTCATGCGGACAACCGTAATAGGTGAGCAGTTCTTC
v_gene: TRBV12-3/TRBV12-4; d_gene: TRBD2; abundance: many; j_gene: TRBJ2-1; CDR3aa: CASSLRRGGLGEQFF; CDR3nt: TGTGCCAGCAGTTTGCGGCGGGGGGGCCTAGGTGAGCAGTTCTTC
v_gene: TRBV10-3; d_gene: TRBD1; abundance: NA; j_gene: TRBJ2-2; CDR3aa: CAITPGQRNTGELFF; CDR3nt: TGTGCCATCACCCCGGGACAGAGAAACACCGGGGAGCTGTTTTTT
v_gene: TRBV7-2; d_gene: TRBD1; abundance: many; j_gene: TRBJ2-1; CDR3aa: CASSSGDRVHEQFF; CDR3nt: TGTGCCAGCAGCTCCGGGGACAGGGTCCATGAGCAGTTCTTC
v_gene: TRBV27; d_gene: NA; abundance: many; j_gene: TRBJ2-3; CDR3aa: CASSLFRQTDTQYF; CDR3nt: TGTGCCAGCAGTTTATTCCGACAGACAGATACGCAGTATTTT
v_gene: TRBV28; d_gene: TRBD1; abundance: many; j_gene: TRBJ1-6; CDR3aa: CASSSDRGRSPLHF; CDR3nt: TGTGCCAGCAGTTCGGACAGGGGGAGGTCACCCCTCCACTTT
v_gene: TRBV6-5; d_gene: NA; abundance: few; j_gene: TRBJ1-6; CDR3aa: CASSLQGRESPLHF; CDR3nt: TGTGCCAGCAGTTTACAGGGTCGAGAATCACCCCTCCACTTT
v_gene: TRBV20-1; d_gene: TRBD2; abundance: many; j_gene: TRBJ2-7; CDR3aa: CSASRSRTSGDSYEQYF; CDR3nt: TGCAGTGCTAGTCGGTCCAGGACTAGCGGAGACTCCTACGAGCAGTACTTC
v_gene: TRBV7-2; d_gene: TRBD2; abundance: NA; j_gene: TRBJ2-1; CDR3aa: CASSLGVGGGFEQFF; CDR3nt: TGTGCCAGCAGCTTAGGGGTTGGGGGGGGGTTTGAGCAGTTCTTC
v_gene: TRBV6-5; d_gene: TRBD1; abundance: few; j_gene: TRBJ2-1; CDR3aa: CASSYRRTGGDEQFF; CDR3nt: TGTGCCAGCAGTTACCGGCGGACAGGGGGCGATGAGCAGTTCTTC
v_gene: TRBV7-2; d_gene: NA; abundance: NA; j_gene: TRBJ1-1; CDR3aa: CASSQGRLNTEAFF; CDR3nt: TGTGCCAGCAGCCAGGGACGCTTGAACACTGAAGCTTTCTTT
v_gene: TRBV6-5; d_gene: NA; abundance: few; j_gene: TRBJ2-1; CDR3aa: CASSYWPGPNEQFF; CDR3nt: TGTGCCAGCAGTTACTGGCCCGGACCGAATGAGCAGTTCTTC
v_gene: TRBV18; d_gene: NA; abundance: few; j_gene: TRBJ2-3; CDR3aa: CASSPSLSDTQYF; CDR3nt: TGTGCCAGCTCACCAAGTCTATCAGATACGCAGTATTTT
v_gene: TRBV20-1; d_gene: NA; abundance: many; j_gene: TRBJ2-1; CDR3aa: CSARDHEGPSYNEQFF; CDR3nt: TGCAGTGCTAGAGACCATGAGGGTCCCAGTTACAATGAGCAGTTCTTC
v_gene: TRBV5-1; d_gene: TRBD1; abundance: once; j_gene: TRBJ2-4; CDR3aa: CASSLEQGDIQYF; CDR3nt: TGCGCCAGCAGCTTGGAACAGGGGGACATTCAGTACTTC
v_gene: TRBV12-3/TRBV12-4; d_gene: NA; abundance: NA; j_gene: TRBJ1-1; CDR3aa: CASSPGRVSPEAFF; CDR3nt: TGTGCCAGCAGTCCCGGCAGGGTATCTCCTGAAGCTTTCTTT
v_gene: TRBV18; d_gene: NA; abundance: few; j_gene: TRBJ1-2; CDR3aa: CASSLNDDGYTF; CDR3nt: TGTGCCAGCTCACTTAACGATGATGGCTACACCTTC
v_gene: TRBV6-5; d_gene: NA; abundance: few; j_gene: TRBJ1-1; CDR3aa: CASSTPHGGEAFF; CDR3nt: TGTGCCAGCAGCACCCCTCACGGAGGTGAAGCTTTCTTT
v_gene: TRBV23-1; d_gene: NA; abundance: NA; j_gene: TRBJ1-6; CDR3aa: CASVHLRDYHSPLHF; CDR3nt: TGCGCCAGCGTCCACCTCCGGGACTATCATTCACCCCTCCACTTT
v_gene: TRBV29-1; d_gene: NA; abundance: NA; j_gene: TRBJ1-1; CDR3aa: CSGGTEAFF; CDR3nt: TGCAGCGGTGGGACTGAAGCTTTCTTT
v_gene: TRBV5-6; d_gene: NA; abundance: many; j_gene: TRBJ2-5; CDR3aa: CASETERGGETQYF; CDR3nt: TGTGCCAGCGAAACAGAGAGGGGAGGAGAGACCCAGTACTTC
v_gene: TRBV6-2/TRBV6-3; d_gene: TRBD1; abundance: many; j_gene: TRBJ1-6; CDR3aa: CASTDRDRVNNSPLHF; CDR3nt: TGTGCCAGCACCGACCGGGACAGGGTGAATAATTCACCCCTCCACTTT
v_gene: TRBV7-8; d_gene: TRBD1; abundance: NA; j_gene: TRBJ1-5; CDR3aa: CASSSGTGSQPQHF; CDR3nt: TGTGCCAGCAGCTCCGGGACAGGGAGCCAGCCCCAGCATTTT
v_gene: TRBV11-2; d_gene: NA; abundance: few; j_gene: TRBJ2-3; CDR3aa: CASSFKAGTFSSTDTQYF; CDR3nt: TGTGCCAGCAGCTTTAAGGCAGGGACGTTTTCTTCCACAGATACGCAGTATTTT
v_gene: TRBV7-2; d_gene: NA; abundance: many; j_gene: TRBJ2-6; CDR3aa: CASSLDSSGANVLTF; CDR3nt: TGTGCCAGCAGCTTAGACAGCTCTGGGGCCAACGTCCTGACTTTC
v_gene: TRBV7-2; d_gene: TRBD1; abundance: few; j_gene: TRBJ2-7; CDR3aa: CASSPGGAGRNEQYF; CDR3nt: TGTGCCAGCAGCCCAGGGGGCGCGGGGAGGAACGAGCAGTACTTC
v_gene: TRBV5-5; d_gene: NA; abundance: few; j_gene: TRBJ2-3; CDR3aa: CASSLSGTHKADTQYF; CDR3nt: TGTGCCAGCAGCTTATCCGGGACCCATAAGGCAGATACGCAGTATTTT
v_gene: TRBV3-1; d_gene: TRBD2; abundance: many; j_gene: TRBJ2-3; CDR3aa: CASSLGLASDTQYF; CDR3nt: TGTGCCAGCAGCCTGGGACTAGCGTCAGATACGCAGTATTTT
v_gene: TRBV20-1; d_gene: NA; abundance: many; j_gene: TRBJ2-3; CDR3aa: CRTAELFTDTQYF; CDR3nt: TGCAGAACAGCGGAACTTTTCACAGATACGCAGTATTTT
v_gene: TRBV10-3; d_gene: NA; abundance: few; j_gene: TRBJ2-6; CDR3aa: CAISESSGSGANVLTF; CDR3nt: TGTGCCATCAGTGAGTCCTCCGGCTCTGGGGCCAACGTCCTGACTTTC
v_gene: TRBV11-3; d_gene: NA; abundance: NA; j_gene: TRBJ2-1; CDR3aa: CASVPGSGEQFF; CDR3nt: TGTGCCAGCGTCCCAGGGTCGGGTGAGCAGTTCTTC
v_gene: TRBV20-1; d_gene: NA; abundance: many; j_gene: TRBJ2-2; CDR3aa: CSARWGYGELFF; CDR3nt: TGCAGTGCTAGATGGGGGTACGGGGAGCTGTTTTTT
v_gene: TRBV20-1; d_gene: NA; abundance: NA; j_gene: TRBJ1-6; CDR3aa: CSAPGEFGSPLHF; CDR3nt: TGCAGTGCGCCGGGGGAATTCGGTTCACCCCTCCACTTT
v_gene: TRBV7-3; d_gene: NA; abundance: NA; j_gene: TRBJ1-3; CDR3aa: CAFYPAGNTIYF; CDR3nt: TGTGCCTTCTACCCGGCTGGAAACACCATATATTTT
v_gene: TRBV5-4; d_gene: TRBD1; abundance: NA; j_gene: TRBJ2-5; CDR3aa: CASSRRTGFQETQYF; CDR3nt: TGTGCCAGCAGCCGCAGGACAGGGTTCCAAGAGACCCAGTACTTC
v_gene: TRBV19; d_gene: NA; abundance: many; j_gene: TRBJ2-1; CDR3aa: CASRDPAGANWNEQFF; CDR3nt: TGTGCCAGTAGGGACCCTGCGGGGGCCAATTGGAATGAGCAGTTCTTC
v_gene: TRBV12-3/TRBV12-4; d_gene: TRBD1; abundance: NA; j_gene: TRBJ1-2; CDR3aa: CASSGQGGGYTF; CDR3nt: TGTGCCAGCAGTGGACAGGGGGGTGGCTACACCTTC
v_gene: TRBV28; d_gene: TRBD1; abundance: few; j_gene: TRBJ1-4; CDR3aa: CASRQGAATNEKLFF; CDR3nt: TGTGCCAGTCGACAGGGGGCTGCAACTAATGAAAAACTGTTTTTT
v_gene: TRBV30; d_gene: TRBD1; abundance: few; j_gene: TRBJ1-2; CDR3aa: CAWSPDRGHGYTF; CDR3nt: TGTGCCTGGAGCCCCGACAGGGGGCATGGCTACACCTTC
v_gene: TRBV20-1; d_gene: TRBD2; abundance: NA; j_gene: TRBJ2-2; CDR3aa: CSAPDGLVRGELFF; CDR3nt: TGCAGTGCCCCAGATGGACTAGTTCGCGGGGAGCTGTTTTTT
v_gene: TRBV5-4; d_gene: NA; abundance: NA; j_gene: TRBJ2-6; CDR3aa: CASSNGGPILSGANVLTF; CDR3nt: TGTGCCAGCAGCAATGGCGGGCCTATTCTCTCTGGGGCCAACGTCCTGACTTTC
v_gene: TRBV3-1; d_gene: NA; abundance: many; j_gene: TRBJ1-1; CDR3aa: CASSRQGTEAFF; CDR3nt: TGTGCCAGCAGCCGCCAGGGGACTGAAGCTTTCTTT
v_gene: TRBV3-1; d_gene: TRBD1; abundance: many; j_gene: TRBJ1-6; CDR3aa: CASRPTGAHSPLHF; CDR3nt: TGTGCCAGCAGGCCGACAGGGGCTCATTCACCCCTCCACTTT